The clone carrying this T cell receptor beta chain was picked up many times. The target antigen is unknown. From roughly 390 ng of RNA, a library with molecular barcoded alpha/delta and beta/gamma adaptors was made. TCRdb re-called the reads through MiXCR, storing one row per CDR3 protein. The table shows around 140,000 distinct CDR3 sequences, with under 15% occurring only once. Germline V gives CDR1 MNHEY, CDR2 SVGAGI. Trimming removed 3 bases at V and 0 bases at J, with 6 bases between. CDR3 length: 13 residues. This sample is part of a study of read filtering for tumor transcriptome and immune sequencing. Study-level findings and limits: Even smaller IR-seq throughput identified most shared clonotypes.

The source is a donor at least 40 years old with multiple myeloma. Material for sequencing was a population of CD138-negative cells sorted from bone marrow. The genes are TRBV6-5 and TRBJ2-7; the D is unclear. DNA for the CDR3: TGTGCCAGCAGTTATAAGGTCTCCTACGAGCAGTACTTC. It is translated as CASSYKVSYEQYF.